The T cell receptor beta chain described here comes from a study of cytomegalovirus exposure and HLA in healthy donors. General observations from the study: In an earlier analysis, most TCR beta V segments were productive about 87% or about 30% of the time. Across donors, most TCRs were seen rarely, yet some public ones were widespread.

Both 60 Vbeta primers and 13 Jbeta primers went into the PCR. Assay used: immunoSEQ multiplex PCR; TCRdb lists only in-frame clones, some missing. Of around 170,000 clones listed, 60% to 85% are singletons. Comments on this clone: Its antigen is unidentified.

This CDR3 comprises 16 residues. Germline CDR1 reads SEHNR; CDR2 reads FQNEAQ (reference sequence). V was clipped by 4 bases and J by 2 bases; unmatched bases: 11. Sequenced sample: PBMCs. This sequence originates from a woman aged 40 to 55 in good health and CMV-seropositive. The chain combines TRBV7-9 with TRBJ2-7; 7 bases agree with TRBD1. For the CDR3, the DNA is TGTGCCAGCAGCTCTTACGTTATGGGACAGCCCTACGAGCAGTACTTC. Translated, it gives CASSSYVMGQPYEQYF.